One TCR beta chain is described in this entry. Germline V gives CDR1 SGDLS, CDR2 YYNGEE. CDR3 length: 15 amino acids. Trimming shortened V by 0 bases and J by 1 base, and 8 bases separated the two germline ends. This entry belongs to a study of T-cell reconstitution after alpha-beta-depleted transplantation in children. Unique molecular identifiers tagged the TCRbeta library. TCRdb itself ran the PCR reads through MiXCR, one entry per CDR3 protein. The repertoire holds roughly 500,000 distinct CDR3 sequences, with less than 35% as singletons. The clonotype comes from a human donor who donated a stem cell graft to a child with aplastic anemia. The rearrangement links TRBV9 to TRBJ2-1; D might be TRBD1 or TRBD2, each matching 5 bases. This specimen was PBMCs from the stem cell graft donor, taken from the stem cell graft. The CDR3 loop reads CASSVEWGSYNEQFF. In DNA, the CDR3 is TGTGCCAGCAGCGTAGAATGGGGGTCCTACAATGAGCAGTTCTTC.